This paragraph covers one T cell receptor beta chain sequence. These data are taken from a study of blood T cell repertoires in COVID-19. As for the study in general: Acute and convalescent COVID-19 samples came from the United States, Italy and Spain. In each case, the material was cDNA or gDNA derived from T cells, B-cell-depleted T cells, or PBMCs.

A Seattle source enrolled patients during active infection and followed them longitudinally. Per the original data handling: Amplification from reference gene primers served as the basis for estimated nucleated cell counts. Sequenced by immunoSEQ multiplex PCR; TCRdb stores in-frame clones only, minus some. The DNA gave D and trimming, while V, J and clone size come from that table. In the table there are 150,000 or so clones, roughly 78% of which are singletons. The junction had 2 bases not matched to a gene; V was cut back by 1 base and J by 4 bases. This CDR3 contains 16 residues. The germline gives CDR1 SGDLS, CDR2 YYNGEE.

Sequencing input: peripheral blood. The chain joins TRBV9 to TRBJ2-2; TRBD2 aligns across 12 bases. The receptor was derived from a woman in her fifties or sixties with COVID-19, enrolled during active disease. DNA for the CDR3: TGTGCCAGCAGCGTACTAGCGGGAGGGCTCACCGGGGAGCTGTTTTTT. Amino acids: CASSVLAGGLTGELFF.